This T cell receptor beta chain was observed in a study of blood T cells in healthy people across ages. About the study: Capturing about one barcoded beta molecule per two T cells was achieved by template switching. Regarding the study as a whole: Both higher diversity and more naive CD4+ cells marked long-lived donors when set against aged donors.

Comment on this clonotype: Its matching antigen is unknown.

The CDR3 has 14 amino acids. With 2 bases clipped from V and 4 bases from J, the junction kept 4 bases outside the gene matches. CDR1 MGHRA and CDR2 YSYEKL come from the germline V gene. Alongside a J-beta primer mix, a sample-barcoded 5' primer served in a second PCR lasting about 7 to 11 cycles. The template-switch adaptor, which had 12 random nucleotides, put a tag on each cDNA molecule. In TCRdb, the 5' RACE reads were re-called with MiXCR into one record per CDR3 protein. The sample gives roughly 500,000 distinct CDR3 sequences, 27% of which show up once; roughly 18% is in the top ten. Sequencing input: blood. This clonotype was sampled from a woman aged 70-85 years in good health. V usage is TRBV4-1 and J usage is TRBJ1-1, with 7 bases that match TRBD1. As DNA, the CDR3 is TGCGCCAGCAGCCAACACAGGGGTATCACTGAAGCTTTCTTT. Residues: CASSQHRGITEAFF.